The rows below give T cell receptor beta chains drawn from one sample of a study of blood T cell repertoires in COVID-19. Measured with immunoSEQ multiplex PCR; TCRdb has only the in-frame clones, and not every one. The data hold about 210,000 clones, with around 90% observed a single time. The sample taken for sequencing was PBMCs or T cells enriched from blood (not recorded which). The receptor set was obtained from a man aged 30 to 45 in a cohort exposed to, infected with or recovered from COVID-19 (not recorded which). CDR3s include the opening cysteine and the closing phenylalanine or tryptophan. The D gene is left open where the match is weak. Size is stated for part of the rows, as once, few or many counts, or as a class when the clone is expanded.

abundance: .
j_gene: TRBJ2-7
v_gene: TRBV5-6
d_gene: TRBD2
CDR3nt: TGTGCCAGCAGCTTGGTAACTAGCGCCCTGTACGAGCAGTACTTC
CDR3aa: CASSLVTSALYEQYF

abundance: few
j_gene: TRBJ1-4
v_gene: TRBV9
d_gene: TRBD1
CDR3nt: TGTGCCAGCAGCGCGGACAGGGTGGATGAAAAACTGTTTTTT
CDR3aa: CASSADRVDEKLFF

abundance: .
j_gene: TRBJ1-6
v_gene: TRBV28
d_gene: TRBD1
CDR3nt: TGTGCCAGCAGTGGACAGGTTCGCCTCTCACCCCTCCACTTT
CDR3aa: CASSGQVRLSPLHF

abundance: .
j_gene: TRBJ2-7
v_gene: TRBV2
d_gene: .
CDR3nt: TGTGCCAGCAGAGAGAGCCGCTCCTACGAGCAGTACTTC
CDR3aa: CASRESRSYEQYF

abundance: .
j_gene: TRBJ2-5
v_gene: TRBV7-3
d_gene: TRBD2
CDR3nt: TGTGCCAGCAGCTTCGGACTAGGCGGACAAGAGACCCAGTACTTC
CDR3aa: CASSFGLGGQETQYF

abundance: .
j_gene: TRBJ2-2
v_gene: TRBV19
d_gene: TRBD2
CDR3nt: TGTGCCAGTAGTAGGACTAGCGTAGACACCGGGGAGCTGTTTTTT
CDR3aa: CASSRTSVDTGELFF

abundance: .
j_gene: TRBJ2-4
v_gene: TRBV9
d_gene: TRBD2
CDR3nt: TGTGCCAGCAGCGCGGGAGGAGGGACTACCCCGAGCCACATTCAGTACTTC
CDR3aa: CASSAGGGTTPSHIQYF

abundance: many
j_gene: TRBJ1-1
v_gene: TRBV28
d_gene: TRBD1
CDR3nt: TGTGCCAGCAGTTTAGAACAGGGGGCGGGAAAGACTGAAGCTTTCTTT
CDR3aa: CASSLEQGAGKTEAFF

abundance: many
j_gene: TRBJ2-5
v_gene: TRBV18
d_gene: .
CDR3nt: TGTGCCAGCTCACCAAGAGAGACAGATCTTTTCCAAGAGACCCAGTACTTC
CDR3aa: CASSPRETDLFQETQYF

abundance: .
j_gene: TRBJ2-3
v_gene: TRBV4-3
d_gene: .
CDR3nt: TGCGCCAGCAGCCAAAGCGTTGGCGGCTCCTACACAGATACGCAGTATTTT
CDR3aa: CASSQSVGGSYTDTQYF

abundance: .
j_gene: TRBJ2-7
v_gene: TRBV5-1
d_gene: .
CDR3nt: TGCGCCAGCAGCTTGGGACAGTTATACGAGCAGTACTTC
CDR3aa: CASSLGQLYEQYF

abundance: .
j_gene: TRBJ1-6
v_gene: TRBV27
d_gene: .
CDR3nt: TGTGCCAGCAGGAAAGAGAACTCACCCCTCCACTTT
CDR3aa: CASRKENSPLHF

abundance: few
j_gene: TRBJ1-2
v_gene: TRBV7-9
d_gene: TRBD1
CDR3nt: TGTGCCAGCAGCGCACAGGGGAACTATGGCTACACCTTC
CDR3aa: CASSAQGNYGYTF

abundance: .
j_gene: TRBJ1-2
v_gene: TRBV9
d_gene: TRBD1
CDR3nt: TGTGCCAGCACGGACAGGGGCTATGGCTACACCTTC
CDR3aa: CASTDRGYGYTF

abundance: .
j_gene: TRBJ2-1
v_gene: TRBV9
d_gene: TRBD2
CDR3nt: TGTGCCAGCAGCCCGTGGGCGGGAGGGGCCCATGAGCAGTTCTTC
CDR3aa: CASSPWAGGAHEQFF

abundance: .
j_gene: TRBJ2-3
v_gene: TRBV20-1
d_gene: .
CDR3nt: TGCAGTGCTAGTGACGGGAGAAACGACACAGATACGCAGTATTTT
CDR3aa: CSASDGRNDTDTQYF

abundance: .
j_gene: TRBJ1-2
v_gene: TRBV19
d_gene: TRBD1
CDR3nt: TGTGCCAGTAGTACAACTTCAATGACAGGGCCCTATGGCTACACCTTC
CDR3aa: CASSTTSMTGPYGYTF

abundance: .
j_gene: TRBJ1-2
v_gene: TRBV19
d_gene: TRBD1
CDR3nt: TGTGCCGGCTCACAGGGGAAGGACTATGGCTACACCTTC
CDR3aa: CAGSQGKDYGYTF

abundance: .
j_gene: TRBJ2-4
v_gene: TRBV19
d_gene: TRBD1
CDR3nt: TGTGCCAGTAGTAAGCCCCCGGGACAGATTATCGCCAAAAACATTCAGTACTTC
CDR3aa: CASSKPPGQIIAKNIQYF

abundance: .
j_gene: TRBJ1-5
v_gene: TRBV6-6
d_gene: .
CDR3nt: TGTGCCAGCAGCAATAATCAGCCCCAGCATTTT
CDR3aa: CASSNNQPQHF

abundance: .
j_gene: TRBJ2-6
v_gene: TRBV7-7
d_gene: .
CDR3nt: TGTGCTAGCAGCCCCGAGAGGGCTGGGGCCAACGTCCTGACTTTC
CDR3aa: CASSPERAGANVLTF

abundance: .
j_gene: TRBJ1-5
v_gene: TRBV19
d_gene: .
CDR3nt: TGTGCCAGTAGTATGAACAGGGTCGGCAATCAGCCCCAGCATTTT
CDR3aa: CASSMNRVGNQPQHF

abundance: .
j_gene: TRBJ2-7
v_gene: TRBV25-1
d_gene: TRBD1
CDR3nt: TGTGCCAGCAGTGAATGGGGCAGGGGGCGGGAGCAGTACTTC
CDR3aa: CASSEWGRGREQYF

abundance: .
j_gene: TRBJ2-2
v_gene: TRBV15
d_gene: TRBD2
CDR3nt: TGTGCCACCAGGGCGGTTGCGGGGGTCGGGGAGCTGTTTTTT
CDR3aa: CATRAVAGVGELFF

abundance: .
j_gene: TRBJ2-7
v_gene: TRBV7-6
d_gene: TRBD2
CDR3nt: TGTGCCAGCAGCAAAGAACCAGGGACTAGCAGCAGCTACGAGCAGTACTTC
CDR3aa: CASSKEPGTSSSYEQYF

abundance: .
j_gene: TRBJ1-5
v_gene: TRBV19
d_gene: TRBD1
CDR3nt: TGTGCCAGTGACAGGGGAGAGGGCAATCAGCCCCAGCATTTT
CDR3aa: CASDRGEGNQPQHF

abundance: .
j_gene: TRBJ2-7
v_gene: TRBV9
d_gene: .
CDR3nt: TGTGCCAGCAGCGTCTCGGGGGAGCACGAGCAGTACTTC
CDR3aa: CASSVSGEHEQYF